There are a few counts of the clone carrying this TCR beta chain. The sample comes from a study of T-cell reconstitution after alpha-beta-depleted transplantation in children. CDR3 length: 13 amino acids. Germline V gene lookup returns CDR1 LNHNV and CDR2 YYDKDF (reference sequence). Germline trimming cut 4 bases from V and 10 bases from J; bases unmatched to any gene: 4. The library targeted TCRbeta and was prepared with unique molecular identifiers. One entry per CDR3 protein results from TCRdb running MiXCR on the PCR reads. There are about 610,000 distinct CDR3 sequences in the sample; about 10% occur only once, and about 4.3% lies in the top ten.

The source is a human donor who donated a stem cell graft to a child with acute myeloid leukemia. The sample here was PBMCs from the stem cell graft donor, taken from the stem cell graft. The V call is TRBV15, the J call TRBJ2-1; 10 positions agree with TRBD2. The CDR3 DNA sequence: TGTGCCACCAGCAAACTAGCGGGATTGGAGCAGTTCTTC. It encodes CATSKLAGLEQFF.